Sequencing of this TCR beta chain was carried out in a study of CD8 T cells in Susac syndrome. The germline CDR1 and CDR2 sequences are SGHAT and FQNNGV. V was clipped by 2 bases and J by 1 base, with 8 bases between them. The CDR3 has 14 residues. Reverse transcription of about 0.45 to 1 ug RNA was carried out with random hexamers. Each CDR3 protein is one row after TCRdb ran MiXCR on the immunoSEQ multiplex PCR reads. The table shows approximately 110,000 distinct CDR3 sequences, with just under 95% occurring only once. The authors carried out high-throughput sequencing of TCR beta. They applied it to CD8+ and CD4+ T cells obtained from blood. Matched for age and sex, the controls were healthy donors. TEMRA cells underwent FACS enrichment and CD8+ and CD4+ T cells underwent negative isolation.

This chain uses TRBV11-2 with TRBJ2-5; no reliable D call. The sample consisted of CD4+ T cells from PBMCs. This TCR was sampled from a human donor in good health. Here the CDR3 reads CASSLRRVQETQYF. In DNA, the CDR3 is TGTGCCAGCAGCTTACGCCGGGTCCAAGAGACCCAGTACTTC.